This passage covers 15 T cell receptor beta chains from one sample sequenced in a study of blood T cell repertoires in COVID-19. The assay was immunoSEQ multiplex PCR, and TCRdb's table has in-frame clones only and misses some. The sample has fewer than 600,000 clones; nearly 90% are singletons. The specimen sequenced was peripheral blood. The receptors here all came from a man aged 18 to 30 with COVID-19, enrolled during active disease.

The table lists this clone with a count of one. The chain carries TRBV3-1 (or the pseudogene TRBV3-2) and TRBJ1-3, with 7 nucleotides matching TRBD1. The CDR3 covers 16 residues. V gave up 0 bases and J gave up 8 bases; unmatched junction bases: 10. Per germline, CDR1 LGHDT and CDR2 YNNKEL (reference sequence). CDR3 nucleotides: TGTGCCAGCAGCCAAGAAAGAATACAGGGGATCGACACCATATATTTT. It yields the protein CASSQERIQGIDTIYF.

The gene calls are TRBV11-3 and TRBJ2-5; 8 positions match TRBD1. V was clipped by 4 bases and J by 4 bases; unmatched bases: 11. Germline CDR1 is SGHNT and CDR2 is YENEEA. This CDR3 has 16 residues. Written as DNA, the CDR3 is TGTGCCAGCAGCTCCTCCAGACAGGGGAGATCAGAGACCCAGTACTTC. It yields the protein CASSSSRQGRSETQYF.

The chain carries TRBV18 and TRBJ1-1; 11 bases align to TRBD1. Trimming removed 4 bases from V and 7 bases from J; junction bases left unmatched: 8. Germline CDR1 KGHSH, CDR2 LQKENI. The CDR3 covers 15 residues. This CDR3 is CASSRTGTGGIEAFF. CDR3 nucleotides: TGTGCCAGCTCACGAACCGGGACAGGGGGAATTGAAGCTTTCTTT. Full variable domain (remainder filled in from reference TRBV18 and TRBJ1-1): NAGVMQNPRHLVRRRGQEARLRCSPMKGHSHVYWYRQLPEEGLKFMVYLQKENIIDESGMPKERFSAEFPKEGPSILRIQQVVRGDSAAYFCASSRTGTGGIEAFFGQGTRLTVV.

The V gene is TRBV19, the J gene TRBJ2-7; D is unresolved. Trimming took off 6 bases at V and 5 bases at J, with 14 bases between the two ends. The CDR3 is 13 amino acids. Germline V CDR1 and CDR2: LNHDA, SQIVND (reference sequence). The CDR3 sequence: CASSPARRDEQYF. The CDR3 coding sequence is TGTGCCAGTAGCCCAGCTAGAAGAGACGAGCAGTACTTC.

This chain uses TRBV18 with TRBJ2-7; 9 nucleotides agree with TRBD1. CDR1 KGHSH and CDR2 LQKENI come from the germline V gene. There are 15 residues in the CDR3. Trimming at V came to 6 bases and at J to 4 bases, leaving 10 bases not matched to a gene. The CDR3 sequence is CASSLGTGIIYEQYF. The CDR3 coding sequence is TGTGCCAGCTCGCTCGGGACAGGGATAATTTACGAGCAGTACTTC.

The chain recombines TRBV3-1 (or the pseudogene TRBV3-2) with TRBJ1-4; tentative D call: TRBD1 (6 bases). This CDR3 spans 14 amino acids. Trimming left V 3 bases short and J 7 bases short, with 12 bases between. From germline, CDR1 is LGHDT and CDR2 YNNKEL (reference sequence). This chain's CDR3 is CASSQGRGVEKLFF. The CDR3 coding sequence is TGTGCCAGCAGCCAGGGCAGGGGAGTTGAAAAACTGTTTTTT.

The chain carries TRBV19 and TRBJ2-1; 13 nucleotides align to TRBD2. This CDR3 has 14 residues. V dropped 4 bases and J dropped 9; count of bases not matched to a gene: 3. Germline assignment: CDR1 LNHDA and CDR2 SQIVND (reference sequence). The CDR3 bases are TGTGCCAGTAGTAGCACTAGCGGGAGGGGTGAGCAGTTCTTC. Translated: CASSSTSGRGEQFF. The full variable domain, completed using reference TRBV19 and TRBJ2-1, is DGGITQSPKYLFRKEGQNVTLSCEQNLNHDAMYWYRQDPGQGLRLIYYSQIVNDFQKGDIAEGYSVSREKKESFPLTVTSAQKNPTAFYLCASSSTSGRGEQFFGPGTRLTVL.

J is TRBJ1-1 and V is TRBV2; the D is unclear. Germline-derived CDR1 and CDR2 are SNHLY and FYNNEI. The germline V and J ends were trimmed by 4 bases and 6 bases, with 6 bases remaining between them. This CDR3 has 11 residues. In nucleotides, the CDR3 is TGTGCCAGCAGTGGTGGCTCTGAAGCTTTCTTT. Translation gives CASSGGSEAFF.

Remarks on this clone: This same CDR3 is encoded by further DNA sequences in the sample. CDR3 nucleotides: TGTGCCAGCAGCCTCGGACTGGCGGGGGAGCTGTTTTTT. Translating gives CASSLGLAGELFF. The chain couples TRBV7-8 to TRBJ2-2; tentatively, D is TRBD2 (5 bases). CDR3 size: 13 residues. Germline CDR1 reads SGHVS; CDR2 reads FQNEAQ. V shed 5 bases and J shed 8 bases, with 12 bases lying between them.

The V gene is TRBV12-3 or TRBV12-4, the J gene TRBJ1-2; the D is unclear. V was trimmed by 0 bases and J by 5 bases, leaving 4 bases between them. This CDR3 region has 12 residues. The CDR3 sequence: CASSLARYGYTF. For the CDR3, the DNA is TGTGCCAGCAGTTTAGCGCGGTATGGCTACACCTTC.

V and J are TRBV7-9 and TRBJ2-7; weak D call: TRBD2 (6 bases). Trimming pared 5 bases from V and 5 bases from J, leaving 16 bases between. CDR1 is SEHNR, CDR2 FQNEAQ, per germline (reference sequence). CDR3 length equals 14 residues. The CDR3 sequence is CASSPRGFGHEQYF. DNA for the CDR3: TGTGCCAGCAGCCCCCGGGGGTTCGGTCACGAGCAGTACTTC.

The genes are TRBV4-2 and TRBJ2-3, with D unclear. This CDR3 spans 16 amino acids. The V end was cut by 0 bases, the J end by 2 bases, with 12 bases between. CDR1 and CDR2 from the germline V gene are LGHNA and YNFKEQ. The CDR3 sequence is CASSQDRERPTDTQYF. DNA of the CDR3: TGTGCCAGCAGCCAAGACCGCGAGCGACCCACAGATACGCAGTATTTT.

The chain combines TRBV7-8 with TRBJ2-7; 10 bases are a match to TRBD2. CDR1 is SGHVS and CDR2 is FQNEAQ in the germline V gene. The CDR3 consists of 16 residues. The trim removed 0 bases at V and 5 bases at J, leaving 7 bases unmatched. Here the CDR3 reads CASSLALLAGPNEQYF. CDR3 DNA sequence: TGTGCCAGCAGCTTAGCGCTACTAGCGGGACCCAACGAGCAGTACTTC.

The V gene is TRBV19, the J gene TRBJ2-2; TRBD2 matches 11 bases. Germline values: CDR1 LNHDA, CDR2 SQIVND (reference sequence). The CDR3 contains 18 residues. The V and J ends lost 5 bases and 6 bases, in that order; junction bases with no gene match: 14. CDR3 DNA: TGTGCCAGTAGTTCGCTAGCGGGAGGCCTGATCAGGGCCGGGGAGCTGTTTTTT. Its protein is CASSSLAGGLIRAGELFF.

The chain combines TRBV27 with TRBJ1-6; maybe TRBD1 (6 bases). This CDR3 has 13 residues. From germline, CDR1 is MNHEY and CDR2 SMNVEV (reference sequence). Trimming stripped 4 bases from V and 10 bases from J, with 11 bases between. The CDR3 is CASSYHRDSPLHF. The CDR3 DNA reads TGTGCCAGCAGTTACCACAGGGACTCACCCCTCCACTTT.